This is a list of T cell receptor beta chains from one sample in a study of blood T cell repertoires in COVID-19. TCRdb keeps only in-frame clones here, not all; method: immunoSEQ multiplex PCR. The table includes a few hundred thousand clones, roughly 83% detected once. The sample was peripheral blood. The receptors here all came from a woman aged 50 to 60 with acute or convalescent COVID-19. The CDR3 runs from the conserved cysteine through the conserved F or W. A D gene is named only where the DNA matches it firmly. Clone size is not always given. Where it is, it says once, few, many or a class for expanded clones.

v_call	j_call	d_call	cdr3_length	clone_size	cdr3_nt	cdr3_aa
TRBV6-4	TRBJ2-3	TRBD2	20	-	TGTGCCAGCAGTGTTCGAGGCTCGGGACTAGCGGGAGCGTACACAGATACGCAGTATTTT	CASSVRGSGLAGAYTDTQYF
TRBV25-1	TRBJ1-1	TRBD1	13	-	TGTGCCAGCACGGACAGGGTGGGCACTGAAGCTTTCTTT	CASTDRVGTEAFF
TRBV3-1/TRBV3-2	TRBJ2-1	TRBD2	16	-	TGTGCCAGCAGCCCCCGAGGGCTAGCGGGAGTAGGTGAGCAGTTCTTC	CASSPRGLAGVGEQFF
TRBV7-8	TRBJ2-7	TRBD2	16	-	TGTGCCAGCAGTTCCGGGGTGGTAGCGGGAGGGTACGAGCAGTACTTC	CASSSGVVAGGYEQYF
TRBV5-1	TRBJ2-7	-	17	-	TGCGCCAGCAGCTCTCGGGCCGGGCGGGACGGCGGCAACGAGCAGTACTTC	CASSSRAGRDGGNEQYF
TRBV28	TRBJ2-7	-	14	-	TGTGCCAGCACCCTCCCAGGGGATACCTACGAGCAGTACTTC	CASTLPGDTYEQYF
TRBV18	TRBJ2-4	TRBD1	15	-	TGTGCCAGCTCACCGCAACCGGGACAGGGTAGCATTCAGTACTTC	CASSPQPGQGSIQYF
TRBV30	TRBJ2-1	-	10	-	TGTGCCTGGAGTATCCGGGAGCAGTTCTTC	CAWSIREQFF
TRBV9	TRBJ2-3	-	14	-	TGTGCCAGCAGCGTAGGGCCCCTGTCGGATACGCAGTATTTT	CASSVGPLSDTQYF
TRBV19	TRBJ2-7	TRBD1	15	-	TGTGCCAGTAGTATGGACGGACAGGGGGGCCAAAAGCAGTACTTC	CASSMDGQGGQKQYF
TRBV5-5	TRBJ1-5	TRBD1	13	-	TGTGCCAGCAGCTTGCAGGGGGTAGAGCCCCAGCATTTT	CASSLQGVEPQHF
TRBV5-8	TRBJ1-4	-	15	-	TGTGCCAGCAGCTTGCAGGGTGCAACTAATGAAAAACTGTTTTTT	CASSLQGATNEKLFF
TRBV7-9	TRBJ1-3	-	15	-	TGTGCCAGCAGCTATGGGGCAGGGACTGGAAACACCATATATTTT	CASSYGAGTGNTIYF
TRBV28	TRBJ1-2	-	14	-	TGTGCCAGCAGTTTCAACCCCCCGGACTATGGCTACACCTTC	CASSFNPPDYGYTF
TRBV5-1	TRBJ1-2	-	15	-	TGCGCCAGCAGCCGGGTGGGACAAGCTATGGATGGCTACACCTTC	CASSRVGQAMDGYTF
TRBV24-1	TRBJ2-3	TRBD2	16	-	TGTGCCACCAGTGATGTAGCGGGAACTAGCACAGATACGCAGTATTTT	CATSDVAGTSTDTQYF
TRBV6-6	TRBJ2-1	TRBD2	14	-	TGTGCCAGCAGTTTGACTAGCGCAGGCAATGAGCAGTTCTTC	CASSLTSAGNEQFF
TRBV7-2	TRBJ1-2	-	15	-	TGTGCCAGCAGCTTAGGGGCCAGCTCATTTTATGGCTACACCTTC	CASSLGASSFYGYTF
TRBV28	TRBJ2-5	TRBD1	14	-	TGTGCCAGCGCCGGGACAGGGAATGTTGAGACCCAGTACTTC	CASAGTGNVETQYF
TRBV10-3	TRBJ2-7	TRBD2	16	-	TGTGCCATCAGTGGTACTTCTACTAGCGGCAGATCCGAGCAGTACTTC	CAISGTSTSGRSEQYF
TRBV5-5	TRBJ1-6	TRBD1	16	-	TGTGCCAGCAGCTTTCGACAGGGGGCGGATAATTCACCCCTCCACTTT	CASSFRQGADNSPLHF
TRBV29-1	TRBJ2-5	-	15	-	TGCAGCGTTGAGGTTTCCGCGGGAATGACGGAGACCCAGTACTTC	CSVEVSAGMTETQYF
TRBV24-1	TRBJ2-3	-	15	-	TGTGCCACCAGTGAACCCCAGGGGAGCACAGATACGCAGTATTTT	CATSEPQGSTDTQYF
TRBV28	TRBJ2-7	-	14	-	TGTGCCAGCCCCGGTGGAGCGCCTCCCTACGAGCAGTACTTC	CASPGGAPPYEQYF
TRBV7-7	TRBJ2-7	TRBD2	15	once	TGTGCTAGCAGCCGCGGACTAGCGGGGGCCTACGAGCAGTACTTC	CASSRGLAGAYEQYF
TRBV6-1	TRBJ2-1	TRBD2	12	-	TGTGCCAGCAGTGAATCGGGGACTAGTCTGTTCTTC	CASSESGTSLFF
TRBV5-1	TRBJ1-1	TRBD1	15	few	TGCGCCAGCAGCGTTCGACAGGGGGCGAATGCTGAAGCTTTCTTT	CASSVRQGANAEAFF
TRBV10-2	TRBJ1-5	-	14	-	TGCGCCAGCAACCGGGGAAGAATCGATCAGCCCCAGCATTTT	CASNRGRIDQPQHF
TRBV19	TRBJ2-1	TRBD2	16	-	TGTGCCAGTAGTACCCCTAGCGGGATTCCAATAAATGAGCAGTTCTTC	CASSTPSGIPINEQFF
TRBV18	TRBJ2-7	TRBD2	15	once	TGTGCCAGCTCCCGAGCGGGAGGACACTCCTACGAGCAGTACTTC	CASSRAGGHSYEQYF
TRBV27	TRBJ1-5	-	14	-	TGTGCCAGCAGTCTAAACAGGGTAGGTCAGCCCCAGCATTTT	CASSLNRVGQPQHF
TRBV5-4	TRBJ2-3	TRBD1	14	once	TGTGCCAGCAGCTGGACAGGGGCAACAGATACGCAGTATTTT	CASSWTGATDTQYF
TRBV6-5	TRBJ1-1	TRBD1	14	-	TGTGCCAGCCAGACGGGACAGGGGGGAATTGAAGCTTTCTTT	CASQTGQGGIEAFF
TRBV19	TRBJ1-1	-	14	few	TGTGCCAGCGCCGGGGTCTCAAGGAACACTGAAGCTTTCTTT	CASAGVSRNTEAFF
TRBV28	TRBJ2-3	TRBD2	15	-	TGTGCCAGCAGCACCCGCGGGGGAGCCACAGATACGCAGTATTTT	CASSTRGGATDTQYF
TRBV18	TRBJ2-1	TRBD1	15	-	TGTGCCAGCTCACCCCGACAGGGGCGCAACAATGAGCAGTTCTTC	CASSPRQGRNNEQFF
TRBV6-5	TRBJ2-3	-	15	-	TGTGCCAGCAGAGGACGGAGGAGCTCACCAGATACGCAGTATTTT	CASRGRRSSPDTQYF
TRBV5-4	TRBJ2-1	TRBD2	17	-	TGTGCCAGCAGCTTGGGGGGCGGACTAGCGACCTACAATGAGCAGTTCTTC	CASSLGGGLATYNEQFF
TRBV7-9	TRBJ1-2	-	13	-	TGTGCCAGCAGCTTAGAAGAGTTCTATGGCTACACCTTC	CASSLEEFYGYTF
TRBV7-9	TRBJ1-2	TRBD1	16	-	TGTGCCAGCAGCTCCCACGGGGTACAGGGGGCTCGGGGCTACACCTTC	CASSSHGVQGARGYTF
TRBV6-1	TRBJ2-6	-	15	-	TGTGCCAGCAGTGACAGATCCTCTGGGGCCAACGTCCTGACTTTC	CASSDRSSGANVLTF
TRBV27	TRBJ1-5	TRBD1	12	-	TGTACAACCGGACAGGGCAGTCAGCCCCAGCATTTT	CTTGQGSQPQHF
TRBV7-2	TRBJ2-7	TRBD1	13	-	TGTGCCAGTTCTGGGACAGGCCCCTACGAGCAGTACTTC	CASSGTGPYEQYF
TRBV20-1	TRBJ2-4	-	15	-	TGCAGTGCTAGTGGATTTGGGGCGGCCAAAAACATTCAGTACTTC	CSASGFGAAKNIQYF
TRBV27	TRBJ2-7	-	14	few	TGTGCCAGCAGTCCTACAGGGTTTTTCCACGAGCAGTACTTC	CASSPTGFFHEQYF
TRBV5-1	TRBJ1-1	-	15	-	TGCGCCAGCAGCTTGGATGCCGGGGGGAACACTGAAGCTTTCTTT	CASSLDAGGNTEAFF
TRBV19	TRBJ2-7	TRBD2	16	-	TGTGCCAGTAGTATGTCCGGGACTAGCGGAAGCTACGAGCAGTACTTC	CASSMSGTSGSYEQYF
TRBV27	TRBJ2-1	TRBD1	13	once	TGTGCCAGCAGTTTTTCCGGGACAGGGAAGCCGTTCTTC	CASSFSGTGKPFF
TRBV29-1	TRBJ2-1	-	14	-	TGCAGCGTTGGTACGGGTGGCTCCTACAATGAGCAGTTCTTC	CSVGTGGSYNEQFF
TRBV27	TRBJ1-1	TRBD1	14	few	TGTGCCAGCTCGGGAAGGACAGGGGGCACTGAAGCTTTCTTT	CASSGRTGGTEAFF
TRBV30	TRBJ2-7	TRBD2	13	-	TGTGCCTGGAGTAGGCTAGCGGGCTACGAGCAGTACTTC	CAWSRLAGYEQYF